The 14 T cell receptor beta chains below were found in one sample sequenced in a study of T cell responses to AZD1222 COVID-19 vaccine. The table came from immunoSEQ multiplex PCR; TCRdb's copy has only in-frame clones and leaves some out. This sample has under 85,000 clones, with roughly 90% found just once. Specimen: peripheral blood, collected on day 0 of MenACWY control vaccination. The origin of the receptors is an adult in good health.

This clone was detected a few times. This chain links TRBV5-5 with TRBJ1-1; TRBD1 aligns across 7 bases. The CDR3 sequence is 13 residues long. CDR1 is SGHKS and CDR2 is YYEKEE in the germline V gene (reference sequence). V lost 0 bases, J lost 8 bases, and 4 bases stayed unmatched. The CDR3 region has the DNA TGTGCCAGCAGCTTGGGGGGACAGATAGAAGCTTTCTTT. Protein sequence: CASSLGGQIEAFF. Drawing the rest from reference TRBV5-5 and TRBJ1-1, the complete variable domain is DAGVTQSPTHLIKTRGQQVTLRCSPISGHKSVSWYQQVLGQGPQFIFQYYEKEERGRGNFPDRFSARQFPNYSSELNVNALLLGDSALYLCASSLGGQIEAFFGQGTRLTVV.

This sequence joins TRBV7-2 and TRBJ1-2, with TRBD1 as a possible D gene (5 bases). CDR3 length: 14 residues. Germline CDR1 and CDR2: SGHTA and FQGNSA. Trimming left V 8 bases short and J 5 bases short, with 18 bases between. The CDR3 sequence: CASSTPDTGYGYTF. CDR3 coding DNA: TGTGCCAGCTCTACCCCGGACACCGGATATGGCTACACCTTC.

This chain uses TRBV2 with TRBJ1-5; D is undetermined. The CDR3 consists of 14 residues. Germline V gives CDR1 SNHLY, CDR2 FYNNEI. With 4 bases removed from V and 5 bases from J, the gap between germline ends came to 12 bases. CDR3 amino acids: CASSARDGYQPQHF. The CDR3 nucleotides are TGTGCCAGCAGTGCCCGGGATGGGTATCAGCCCCAGCATTTT. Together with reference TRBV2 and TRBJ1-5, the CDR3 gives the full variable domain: EPEVTQTPSHQVTQMGQEVILRCVPISNHLYFYWYRQILGQKVEFLVSFYNNEISEKSEIFDDQFSVERPDGSNFTLKIRSTKLEDSAMYFCASSARDGYQPQHFGDGTRLSIL.

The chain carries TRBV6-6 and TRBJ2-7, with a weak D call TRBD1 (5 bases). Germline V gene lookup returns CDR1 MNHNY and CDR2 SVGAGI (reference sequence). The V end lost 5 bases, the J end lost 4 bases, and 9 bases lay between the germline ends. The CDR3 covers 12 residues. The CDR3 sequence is CASSKGSYEQYF. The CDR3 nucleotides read TGTGCCAGCAGTAAGGGGTCTTACGAGCAGTACTTC.

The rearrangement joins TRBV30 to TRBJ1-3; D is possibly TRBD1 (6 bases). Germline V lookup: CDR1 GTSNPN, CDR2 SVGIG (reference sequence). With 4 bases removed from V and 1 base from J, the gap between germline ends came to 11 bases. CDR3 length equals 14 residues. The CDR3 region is CAWNRERSGNTIYF. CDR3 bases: TGTGCCTGGAACAGGGAGAGGTCTGGAAACACCATATATTTT. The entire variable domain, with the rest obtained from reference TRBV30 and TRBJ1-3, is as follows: SQTIHQWPATLVQPVGSPLSLECTVEGTSNPNLYWYRQAAGRGLQLLFYSVGIGQISSEVPQNLSASRPQDRQFILSSKKLLLSDSGFYLCAWNRERSGNTIYFGEGSWLTVV.

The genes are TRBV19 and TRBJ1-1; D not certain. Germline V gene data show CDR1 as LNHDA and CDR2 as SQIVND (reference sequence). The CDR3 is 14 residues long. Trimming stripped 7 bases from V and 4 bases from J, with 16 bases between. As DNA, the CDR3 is TGTGCCAGTACCCCTGGTAGGGTTGGCACTGAAGCTTTCTTT. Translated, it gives CASTPGRVGTEAFF.

This CDR3 reads CASSDPRGGVYGYTF. In DNA form, the CDR3 reads TGTGCCAGCAGTGACCCGCGAGGGGGGGTGTATGGCTACACCTTC. The V and J genes are TRBV6-1 and TRBJ1-2; D might be TRBD1 (6 bases). Germline V gene sequence: CDR1 MNHNS, CDR2 SASEGT. V was trimmed by 3 bases and J by 5 bases, leaving 16 bases between them. This CDR3 has 15 amino acids.

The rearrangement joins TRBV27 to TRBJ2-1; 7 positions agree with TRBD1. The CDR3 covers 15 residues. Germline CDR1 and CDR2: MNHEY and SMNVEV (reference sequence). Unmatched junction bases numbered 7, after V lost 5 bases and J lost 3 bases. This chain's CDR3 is CASSITGEIYNEQFF. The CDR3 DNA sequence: TGTGCCAGCAGTATTACAGGGGAAATCTACAATGAGCAGTTCTTC.

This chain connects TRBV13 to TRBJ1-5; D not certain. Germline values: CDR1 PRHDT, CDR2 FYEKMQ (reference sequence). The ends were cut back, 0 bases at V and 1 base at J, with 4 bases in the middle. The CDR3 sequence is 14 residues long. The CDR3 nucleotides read TGTGCCAGCAGCTTAGGCCGCAGCAATCAGCCCCAGCATTTT. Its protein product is CASSLGRSNQPQHF.

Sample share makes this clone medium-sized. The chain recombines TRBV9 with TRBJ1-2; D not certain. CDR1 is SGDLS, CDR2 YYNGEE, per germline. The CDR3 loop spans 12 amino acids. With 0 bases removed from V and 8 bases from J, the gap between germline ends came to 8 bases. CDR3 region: CASSVGLGGYTF. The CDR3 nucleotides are TGTGCCAGCAGCGTAGGATTAGGAGGCTACACCTTC.

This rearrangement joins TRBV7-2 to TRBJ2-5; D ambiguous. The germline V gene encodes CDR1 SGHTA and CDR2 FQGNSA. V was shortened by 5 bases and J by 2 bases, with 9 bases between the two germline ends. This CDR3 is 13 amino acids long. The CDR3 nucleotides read TGTGCCAGCAGCGTGCCAGCACAAGAGACCCAGTACTTC. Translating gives CASSVPAQETQYF. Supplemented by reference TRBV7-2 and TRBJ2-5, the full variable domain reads GAGVSQSPSNKVTEKGKDVELRCDPISGHTALYWYRQSLGQGLEFLIYFQGNSAPDKSGLPSDRFSAERTGGSVSTLTIQRTQQEDSAVYLCASSVPAQETQYFGPGTRLLVL.

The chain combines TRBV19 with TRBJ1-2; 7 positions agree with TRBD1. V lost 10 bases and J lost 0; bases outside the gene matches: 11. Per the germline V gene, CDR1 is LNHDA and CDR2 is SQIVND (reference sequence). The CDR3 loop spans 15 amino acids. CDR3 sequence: CATRQGLGPNYGYTF. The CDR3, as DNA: TGTGCCACCCGACAGGGTCTAGGACCTAACTATGGCTACACCTTC. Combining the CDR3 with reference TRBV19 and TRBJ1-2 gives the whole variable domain DGGITQSPKYLFRKEGQNVTLSCEQNLNHDAMYWYRQDPGQGLRLIYYSQIVNDFQKGDIAEGYSVSREKKESFPLTVTSAQKNPTAFYLCATRQGLGPNYGYTFGSGTRLTVV.

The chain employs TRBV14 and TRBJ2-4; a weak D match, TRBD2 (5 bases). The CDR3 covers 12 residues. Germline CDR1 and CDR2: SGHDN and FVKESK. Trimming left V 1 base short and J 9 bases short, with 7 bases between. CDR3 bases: TGTGCCAGCAGCCAAGTAGGGAGCATTCAGTACTTC. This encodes CASSQVGSIQYF.

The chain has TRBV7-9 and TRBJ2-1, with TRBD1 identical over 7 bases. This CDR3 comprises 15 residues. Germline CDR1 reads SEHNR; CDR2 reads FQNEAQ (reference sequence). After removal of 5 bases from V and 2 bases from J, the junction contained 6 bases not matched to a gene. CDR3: CASSPDRVTYNEQFF. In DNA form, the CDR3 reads TGTGCCAGCAGCCCCGACAGGGTTACCTACAATGAGCAGTTCTTC.